The 4 T cell receptor beta chains listed next were all sequenced from one sample in a study of blood T cell repertoires in COVID-19. Measured with immunoSEQ multiplex PCR; TCRdb has only the in-frame clones, and not every one. The sample shows 200,000 to 300,000 clones, 75% to 85% of them seen only once. The sample consisted of peripheral blood. Source of these receptors: a man aged 35 to 55 who had recovered from COVID-19.

The chain links TRBV7-2 to TRBJ1-5; TRBD1 is a possible D gene (5 bases). The CDR3 sequence is 13 residues long. The V and J ends lost 5 bases and 7 bases respectively, with 12 bases between them. The germline V gene encodes CDR1 SGHTA and CDR2 FQGNSA. CDR3 amino acids: CASSGRAGQPQHF. The CDR3 bases are TGTGCCAGCAGCGGAAGGGCAGGGCAGCCCCAGCATTTT.

This chain connects TRBV5-4 to TRBJ2-2; D gene ambiguous. V lost 2 bases, J lost 6 bases, and 8 bases lay in between. The CDR3 runs to 13 residues. CDR1 is SGHNT, CDR2 YYREEE, per germline (reference sequence). The CDR3 DNA is TGTGCCAGCAGCTTCCCGTCAGCCGGGGAGCTGTTTTTT. Its protein product is CASSFPSAGELFF.

The chain carries TRBV6-5 and TRBJ2-7, with D tentatively TRBD1 (6 bases). There are 15 residues in the CDR3. The V end was cut by 4 bases, the J end by 5 bases, with 18 bases between. In germline, CDR1 is MNHEY, CDR2 SVGAGI. In nucleotides, the CDR3 is TGTGCCAGCAGTTTCTTGGATCAGGGGTTGGACGAGCAGTACTTC. Translation gives CASSFLDQGLDEQYF.

Only one count was recorded for this clone. The chain joins TRBV5-4 to TRBJ2-1; 10 nucleotides line up with TRBD2. The CDR3 runs 17 residues. Losses at the gene ends were 4 bases for V and 4 bases for J; bases not matched to a gene: 11. Germline V gene data show CDR1 as SGHNT and CDR2 as YYREEE (reference sequence). Here the CDR3 reads CASSTNPSGSLYNEQFF. The DNA of the CDR3 is TGTGCCAGCAGCACCAACCCTAGCGGGAGTCTGTACAATGAGCAGTTCTTC.